The sequence of this TCR beta chain was determined in a study of Graves' ophthalmopathy and Graves' hyperthyroidism. The germline V and J ends were trimmed by 6 bases and 0 bases, with 9 bases remaining between them. Germline CDR1 reads DFQATT; CDR2 reads SNEGSKA (reference sequence). The CDR3 has 13 amino acids. The sequenced template was RNA, covering the TCR beta CDR3 region. The workflow started with a first-round RT-PCR run with HTBI primers and then moved on to a second-round multiplex PCR. TCRdb called the multiplex PCR reads again in MiXCR, with one record for every CDR3 protein. The repertoire has almost 750,000 distinct CDR3 sequences, around 40% of them found once; the top ten carry about 40%.

The chain uses TRBV20-1 and TRBJ1-5; unclear D gene. This clonotype originated in an adult man with Graves' ophthalmopathy. The sample consisted of peripheral blood. The CDR3 reads CSADDNSNQPQHF. The CDR3, as DNA: TGCAGTGCCGATGATAATAGCAATCAGCCCCAGCATTTT.